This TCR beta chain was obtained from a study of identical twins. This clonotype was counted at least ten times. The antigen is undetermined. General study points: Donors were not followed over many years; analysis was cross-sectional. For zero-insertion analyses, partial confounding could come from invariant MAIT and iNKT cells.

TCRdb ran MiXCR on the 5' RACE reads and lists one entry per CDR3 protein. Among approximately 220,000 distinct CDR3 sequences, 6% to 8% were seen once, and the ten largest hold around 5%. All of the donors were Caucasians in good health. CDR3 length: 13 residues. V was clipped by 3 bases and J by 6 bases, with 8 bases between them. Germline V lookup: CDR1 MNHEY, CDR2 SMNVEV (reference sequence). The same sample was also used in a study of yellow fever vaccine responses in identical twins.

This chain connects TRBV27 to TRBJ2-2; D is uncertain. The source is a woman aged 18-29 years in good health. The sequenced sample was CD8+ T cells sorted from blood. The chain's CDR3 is CASSLVGPGELFF. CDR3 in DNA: TGTGCCAGCAGTTTGGTAGGGCCCGGGGAGCTGTTTTTT.